This passage covers 10 T cell receptor beta chains from one sample sequenced in a study of CD8+CD57+ T cells in acquired aplastic anemia. Patients chosen for sequencing had CD8+CD57+ cells that had expanded, as shown by flow cytometry. Template material for TCR beta VDJ and CDR3 profiling consisted of genomic DNA. TCRdb analysed the reads with MiXCR anew, one entry per CDR3 protein. The data show about 240,000 distinct CDR3 sequences, with approximately 50% seen just once and under 9% held by the top ten. The sequenced sample consisted of sorted CD4+, CD8+, or CD8+CD57+ T cells (not recorded which) from PBMCs. These receptor sequences come from a human donor with aplastic anemia.

Details on this clonotype: Sequence at one end of the junction differs from germline and may be a read error. The chain joins TRBV6-6 to TRBJ1-2, with 10 bases fitting TRBD1. CDR3 length equals 15 residues. Germline V gene sequence: CDR1 MNHNY, CDR2 SVGAGI (reference sequence). CDR3 sequence reads: CASSYPGTGAYGHTF. CDR3 DNA: TGTGCCAGCAGTTACCCCGGGACAGGGGCCTATGGCCACACCTTC.

V usage is TRBV14 and J usage is TRBJ1-2, with TRBD1 identical over 8 bases. The CDR3 length is 19 residues. From germline, CDR1 is SGHDN and CDR2 FVKESK. V lost 1 base, J lost 0 bases, and 13 bases stayed unmatched. CDR3 DNA: TGTGCCAGCAGCCAAGGACTAGCGGACAGGGTGGCGACTAACTATGGCTACACCTTC. Amino acids: CASSQGLADRVATNYGYTF.

This clonotype showed up many times. The rearrangement links TRBV28 to TRBJ2-1; D is unclear. The germline V gene has CDR1 MDHEN and CDR2 SYDVKM. V was trimmed by 4 bases and J by 8 bases, leaving 9 bases between them. The CDR3 runs to 12 residues. CDR3 sequence: CASSYQYDEQFF. In DNA, the CDR3 is TGTGCCAGCAGTTATCAATACGATGAGCAGTTCTTC.

The J gene is TRBJ2-3, the V gene TRBV29-1; 7 nucleotides match TRBD1. V lost 7 bases to trimming and J lost 3 bases; unmatched junction nucleotides: 13. The CDR3 has 15 residues. Germline V gene data show CDR1 as SQVTM and CDR2 as ANQGSEA. CDR3 sequence reads: CSARQGLHRTDTQYF. In nucleotides, the CDR3 is TGCAGCGCCAGACAGGGCCTTCATAGGACAGATACGCAGTATTTT.

This clonotype was seen a handful of times. The V gene is TRBV7-6, the J gene TRBJ2-7; a possible D gene is TRBD1 (6 bases). V lost 1 base, J lost 0 bases, and 13 bases lay in between. The CDR3 has 16 amino acids. In germline, CDR1 is SGHVS, CDR2 FNYEAQ. The CDR3 DNA reads TGTGCCAGCAGCTTAGGAGGACAGTCAGGCTCCTACGAGCAGTACTTC. Its translation: CASSLGGQSGSYEQYF.

As for this clonotype: A much larger clone sits a single nucleotide away, making a read error possible. The CDR3 is CASSLARDFMQTQYF. CDR3 nucleotides: TGCGCCAGCAGCTTGGCCCGGGATTTTATGCAGACCCAGTACTTC. This chain uses TRBV5-1 with TRBJ2-5; tentatively, D is TRBD2 (5 bases). V was trimmed by 0 bases and J by 6 bases, leaving 15 bases between them. The CDR3 has 15 residues. CDR1 and CDR2 (germline): SGHRS, YFSETQ.

This clonotype appeared many times. The chain has TRBV20-1 and TRBJ1-5; unclear D gene. Germline-derived CDR1 and CDR2 are DFQATT and SNEGSKA (reference sequence). V was shortened by 3 bases and J by 5 bases, with 17 bases between the two germline ends. The CDR3 length is 15 residues. As DNA, the CDR3 is TGCAGTGCTAGGAATGGCGGCCCCGGTCATCAGCCCCAGCATTTT. Encoded protein: CSARNGGPGHQPQHF.

Here the CDR3 DNA reads TGTGCCAGCTCACCGTCAAGGGATAATTCACCCCTCCACTTT. Its protein is CASSPSRDNSPLHF. This rearrangement joins TRBV18 to TRBJ1-6; unclear D gene. The V gene's germline CDR1 is KGHSH and CDR2 LQKENI. CDR3 length: 14 amino acids. The germline V and J ends were trimmed by 3 bases and 5 bases, with 8 bases remaining between them.

The rearrangement links TRBV4-3 to TRBJ2-5; D unclear. This CDR3 is built from 17 residues. CDR1 is LGHNA and CDR2 is YSLEER in the germline V gene. The ends were cut back, 0 bases at V and 3 bases at J, with 17 bases in the middle. The CDR3 region has the DNA TGCGCCAGCAGCCAAGATAAAACTATATTTGGGGAAGAGACCCAGTACTTC. Translated: CASSQDKTIFGEETQYF.

The sample holds many counts of this clonotype. This rearrangement joins TRBV7-9 to TRBJ1-1; 7 bases map to TRBD1. The length of the CDR3 is 14 residues. The V gene's germline CDR1 is SEHNR and CDR2 FQNEAQ (reference sequence). J lost 4 bases, V lost 5 bases, and 7 bases had no gene match. CDR3 sequence reads: CASSPDRVGTEAFF. The DNA for the CDR3 is TGTGCCAGCAGCCCCGACAGGGTCGGCACTGAAGCTTTCTTT.